This entry lists 17 T cell receptor beta chains sequenced from one sample in a study of shared clonotypes between healthy human individuals (TCRdb year 2020). The method behind the library was the immunoSEQ multiplex PCR assay. TCRdb retrieved this table from immuneACCESS and kept in-frame rearrangements only. Not all clones are present; in checked studies, unresolved V genes account for under half, and no reason is known for the remainder. The sample records some 2,000,000 clones, roughly 96% of which are singletons. The top ten constitute around 0.13% of the sample. The material sequenced was naive CD4+ T cells sorted from blood. What this sample's cell subset or site label stands for: CD45RA+ positively selected. The receptor source for this set is a man younger than 35 in good health.

The V call is TRBV10-2, the J call TRBJ2-5; D is unresolved. Trimming stripped 6 bases from V and 7 bases from J, with 15 bases between. The germline V gene encodes CDR1 WSHSY and CDR2 SAAADI. There are 13 residues in the CDR3. The CDR3 coding sequence is TGCGCCAGCAGGGAACTCTTCTGGGGGACCCAGTACTTC. It translates to CASRELFWGTQYF.

The chain couples TRBV30 to TRBJ1-5; the D is unclear. The CDR3 consists of 13 residues. Per the germline V gene, CDR1 is GTSNPN and CDR2 is SVGIG (reference sequence). V lost 1 base and J 5 bases, leaving 9 bases between the germline ends. The DNA for the CDR3 is TGTGCCTGGAGTGCGGGCCCTGATCAGCCCCAGCATTTT. Its translation: CAWSAGPDQPQHF.

Comments on this clone: The same CDR3 is also encoded by other DNA sequences in this sample. This rearrangement joins TRBV18 to TRBJ1-1; D ambiguous. The V gene lost 2 bases and the J gene lost 0 bases, with 4 bases spanning the gap. The CDR3 length is 13 residues. From germline, CDR1 is KGHSH and CDR2 LQKENI. The CDR3 region is CASSPSMNTEAFF. DNA of the CDR3: TGTGCCAGCTCACCATCTATGAACACTGAAGCTTTCTTT.

The chain uses TRBV11-3 and TRBJ2-4, with TRBD2 as a possible D gene (5 bases). Germline CDR1 SGHNT, CDR2 YENEEA. CDR3 length: 13 residues. Trimming cost V 1 base and J 4 bases, with 5 bases left between them. The CDR3 DNA is TGTGCCAGCAGCTTAGGAGGGAAAAACATTCAGTACTTC. Its protein product is CASSLGGKNIQYF.

The J gene is TRBJ2-7, the V gene TRBV27, with 7 nucleotides matching TRBD1. Trimming took 2 bases from V and 6 from J; bases not matched to a gene: 16. The CDR3 consists of 17 residues. Germline CDR1 reads MNHEY; CDR2 reads SMNVEV (reference sequence). The CDR3 is CASSLGLTGKGPSEQYF. CDR3 bases: TGTGCCAGCAGTTTAGGCCTGACAGGGAAGGGACCGTCCGAGCAGTACTTC.

V gene TRBV27 combines with J gene TRBJ1-2; 10 bases agree with TRBD1. Trimming removed 7 bases from V and 5 bases from J; junction bases left unmatched: 7. Germline V CDR1 and CDR2: MNHEY, SMNVEV (reference sequence). The CDR3 is 14 amino acids. The CDR3 DNA reads as TGTGCCAGCACCAGGACAGGGGGATTTTATGGCTACACCTTC. This translates into CASTRTGGFYGYTF.

Concerning this clone itself: In the same sample, other DNA sequences code for this CDR3. The V gene is TRBV6-5, the J gene TRBJ1-1; D remains ambiguous. Trimming took off 3 bases at V and 3 bases at J, with 8 bases between the two ends. CDR3 length: 13 amino acids. CDR1 MNHEY and CDR2 SVGAGI come from the germline V gene. This chain's CDR3 is CASSYRAYTEAFF. For the CDR3, the DNA is TGTGCCAGCAGTTATAGGGCGTACACTGAAGCTTTCTTT.

V is TRBV9 and J is TRBJ1-3; 9 positions agree with TRBD1. The CDR3 is made up of 16 amino acids. Trimming cost V 3 bases and J 4 bases; bases outside gene matches: 8. Germline-derived CDR1 and CDR2 are SGDLS and YYNGEE. The CDR3 loop reads CASSEGDRAGGNTIYF. The CDR3 DNA follows: TGTGCCAGCAGCGAGGGGGACAGGGCGGGCGGAAACACCATATATTTT.

The chain combines TRBV10-3 with TRBJ2-1, with 9 positions matching TRBD2. Per germline, CDR1 ENHRY and CDR2 SYGVKD. This CDR3 region has 13 residues. V shed 8 bases, J shed 7 bases, and the junction held 6 bases outside the gene matches. CDR3 region: CAIGRLAENEQFF. DNA of the CDR3: TGTGCCATCGGGAGACTAGCGGAAAATGAGCAGTTCTTC.

The CDR3 nucleotides read TGTGCCAGCAGCCCTGTCGATGAGCAGTTCTTC. It translates to CASSPVDEQFF. V gene TRBV7-8 combines with J gene TRBJ2-1; D not resolved. There are 11 residues in the CDR3. The V and J ends lost 5 bases and 8 bases respectively, with 7 bases between them. The germline V gene has CDR1 SGHVS and CDR2 FQNEAQ.

J is TRBJ2-7 and V is TRBV4-3; 8 bases map to TRBD1. This CDR3 is 15 amino acids long. Germline CDR1 LGHNA, CDR2 YSLEER. Trimming cost V 3 bases and J 0 bases; bases outside gene matches: 4. CDR3 DNA sequence: TGCGCCAGCAGCCACCGACAGGGGATCTCCTACGAGCAGTACTTC. Translated: CASSHRQGISYEQYF.

This clone was detected once. V usage is TRBV21-1 and J usage is TRBJ2-7. TRBV21-1 is recorded as a pseudogene. The CDR3 extends over 17 amino acids. CDR3 sequence (DNA): TGTGCCAGCAGCGAGATAGGGGGCGGGAGCGGGACCTACGAGCAGTACTTC. This encodes CASSEIGGGSGTYEQYF.

This clone was observed once. J is TRBJ2-3 and V is TRBV5-1, with D possibly matching TRBD2 (5 bases). CDR1 is SGHRS, CDR2 YFSETQ, per germline. Between the trimmed V and J ends, which lost 0 bases and 8 bases, there was a span of 10 bases. The CDR3 covers 13 residues. The CDR3 protein is CASSLARTGTQYF. The CDR3 bases are TGCGCCAGCAGCTTGGCCAGGACTGGTACGCAGTATTTT.

This chain connects TRBV6-5 to TRBJ2-7; D perhaps matches TRBD1 (6 bases). This CDR3 is 13 amino acids long. The V gene lost 9 bases and the J gene lost 2 bases, with 14 bases spanning the gap. Germline V gene lookup returns CDR1 MNHEY and CDR2 SVGAGI. CDR3 protein: CARLRPGAYEQYF. CDR3 nucleotides: TGTGCCAGACTGAGACCAGGGGCCTACGAGCAGTACTTC.

The rearrangement uses TRBV5-6 and TRBJ1-1; perhaps TRBD1 as D (5 bases). CDR1 is SGHDT, CDR2 YYEEEE, per germline. The CDR3 is 15 residues long. V was clipped by 4 bases and J by 2 bases, with 15 bases between them. The CDR3 reads CASSPGGTANTEAFF. The CDR3 DNA reads as TGTGCCAGCAGCCCCGGGGGGACGGCTAACACTGAAGCTTTCTTT.

V is TRBV7-8 and J is TRBJ2-3, with a tentative D call TRBD1 (6 bases). From germline, CDR1 is SGHVS and CDR2 FQNEAQ. The CDR3 sequence is 17 residues long. V gave up 0 bases and J gave up 2 bases, with 15 bases separating them. Here the CDR3 DNA reads TGTGCCAGCAGCTTAGCGCTTTGGACAGCCTACACAGATACGCAGTATTTT. Residues: CASSLALWTAYTDTQYF. Looking up the rest from reference TRBV7-8 and TRBJ2-3 gives the full variable domain: GAGVSQSPRYKVAKRGQDVALRCDPISGHVSLFWYQQALGQGPEFLTYFQNEAQLDKSGLPSDRFFAERPEGSVSTLKIQRTQQEDSAVYLCASSLALWTAYTDTQYFGPGTRLTVL.

The chain combines TRBV28 with TRBJ2-4; 7 bases map to TRBD1. Trimming took 7 bases from V and 0 from J; bases not matched to a gene: 9. The CDR3 is 16 amino acids. The V gene's germline CDR1 is MDHEN and CDR2 SYDVKM. CDR3 amino acids: CASISGQLLAKNIQYF. CDR3 coding DNA: TGTGCCAGCATCTCGGGACAGCTACTAGCCAAAAACATTCAGTACTTC.